The present T cell receptor (beta chain) was sequenced within a study of regulatory T cells in long-lasting Graves disease. The wider study: Persistent Graves' disease denoted over 5 years of antithyroid drugs plus positive TSH receptor antibodies.

Trimming removed 8 bases from V and 0 bases from J, with 13 bases in between. This CDR3 comprises 13 residues. Per the germline V gene, CDR1 is GTSNPN and CDR2 is SVGIG (reference sequence). Concerning this clonotype: Its antigen remains unknown.

Time point noted: persistent/refractory GD, antithyroid drugs over 5 years with positive TRAb. From PBMCs, RNA was extracted and then used to make the TCR library. Study results and limitations: For persistent Graves' patients, TCR diversity was lower than for newly diagnosed ones.

For TCR beta, libraries came from iRepertoire HTBI primers and Arm-PCR of CDR3 regions. In the authors' workflow: Across all samples, roughly 60 TRBV segments and 15 or so TRBJ segments were identified. TCRdb itself ran the multiplex PCR reads through MiXCR, one entry per CDR3 protein. The authors' filters were not applied to this entry. This table has around 460,000 distinct CDR3 sequences, about 20% appearing once. The sequences come from peripheral blood mononuclear cells (PBMCs), collected when the disease was refractory, from a patient treated with antithyroid drugs. This receptor was taken from a female donor with Graves disease. The rearrangement uses TRBV30 and TRBJ1-1, with D possibly matching TRBD1 (5 bases). As DNA, the CDR3 is TGTGCCCAGCGGGGGGATCTGAACACTGAAGCTTTCTTT. It codes for CAQRGDLNTEAFF.